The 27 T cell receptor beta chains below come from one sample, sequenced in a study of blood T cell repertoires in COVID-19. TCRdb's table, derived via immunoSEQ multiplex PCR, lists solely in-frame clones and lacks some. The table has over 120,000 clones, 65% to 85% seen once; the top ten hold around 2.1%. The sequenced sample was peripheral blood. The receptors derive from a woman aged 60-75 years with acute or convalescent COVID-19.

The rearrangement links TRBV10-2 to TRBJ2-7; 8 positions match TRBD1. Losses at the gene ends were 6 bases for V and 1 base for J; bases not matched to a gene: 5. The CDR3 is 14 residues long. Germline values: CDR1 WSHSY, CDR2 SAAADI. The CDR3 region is CASSLQGASYEQYF. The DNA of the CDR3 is TGCGCCAGCAGCCTGCAGGGGGCATCCTACGAGCAGTACTTC.

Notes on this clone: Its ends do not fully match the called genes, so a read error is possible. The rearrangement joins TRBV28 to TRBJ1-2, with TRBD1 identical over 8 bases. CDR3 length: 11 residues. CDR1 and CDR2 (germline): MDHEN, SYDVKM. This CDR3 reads CASSLTRDRLF. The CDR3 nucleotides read TGTGCCAGCAGTCTCACGCGGGACAGGTTATTC.

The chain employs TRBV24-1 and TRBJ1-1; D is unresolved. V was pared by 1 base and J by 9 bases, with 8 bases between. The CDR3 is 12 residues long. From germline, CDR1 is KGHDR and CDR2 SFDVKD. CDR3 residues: CATSDFGSQAFF. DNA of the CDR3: TGTGCCACCAGTGATTTCGGGTCACAAGCTTTCTTT.

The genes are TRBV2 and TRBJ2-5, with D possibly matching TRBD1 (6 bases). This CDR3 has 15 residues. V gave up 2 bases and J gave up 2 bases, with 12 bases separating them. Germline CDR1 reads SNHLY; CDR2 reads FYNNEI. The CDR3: CASSENRVLQETQYF. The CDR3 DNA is TGTGCCAGCAGTGAAAACAGGGTTCTTCAAGAGACCCAGTACTTC.

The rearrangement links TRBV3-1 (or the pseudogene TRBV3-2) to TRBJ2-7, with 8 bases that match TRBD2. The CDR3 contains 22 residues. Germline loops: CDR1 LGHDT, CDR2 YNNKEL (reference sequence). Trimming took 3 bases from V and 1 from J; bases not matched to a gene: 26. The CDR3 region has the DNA TGTGCCAGCAGCCATCTCACGGGGGGGTCTAGCGCCGCTTTGCCCAATTCCTACGAGCAGTACTTC. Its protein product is CASSHLTGGSSAALPNSYEQYF.

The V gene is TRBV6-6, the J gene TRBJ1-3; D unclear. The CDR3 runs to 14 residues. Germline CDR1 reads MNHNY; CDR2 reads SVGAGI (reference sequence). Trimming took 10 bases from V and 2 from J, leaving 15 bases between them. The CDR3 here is CATREGGAGNTIYF. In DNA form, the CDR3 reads TGTGCCACCCGAGAAGGAGGAGCTGGAAACACCATATATTTT.

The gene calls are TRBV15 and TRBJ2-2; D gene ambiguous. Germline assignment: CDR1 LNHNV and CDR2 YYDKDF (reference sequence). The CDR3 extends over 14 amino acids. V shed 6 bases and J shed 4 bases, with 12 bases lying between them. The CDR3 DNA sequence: TGTGCCACCAGGTACACCCAGGCCACCGGGGAGCTGTTTTTT. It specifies CATRYTQATGELFF.

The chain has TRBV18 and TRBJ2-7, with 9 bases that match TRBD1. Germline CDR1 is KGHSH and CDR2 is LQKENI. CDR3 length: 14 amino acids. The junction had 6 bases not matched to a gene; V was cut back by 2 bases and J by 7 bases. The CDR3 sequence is CASSPGDRVGEQYF. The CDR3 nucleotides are TGTGCCAGCTCACCAGGGGACAGGGTAGGTGAGCAGTACTTC.

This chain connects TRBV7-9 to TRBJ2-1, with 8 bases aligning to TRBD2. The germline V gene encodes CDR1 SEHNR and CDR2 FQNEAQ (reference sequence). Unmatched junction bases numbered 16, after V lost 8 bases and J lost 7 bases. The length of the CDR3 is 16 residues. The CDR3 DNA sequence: TGTGCCAGCTCCCCGAGGAACAGCGGGAGTGGGAATGAGCAGTTCTTC. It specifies CASSPRNSGSGNEQFF.

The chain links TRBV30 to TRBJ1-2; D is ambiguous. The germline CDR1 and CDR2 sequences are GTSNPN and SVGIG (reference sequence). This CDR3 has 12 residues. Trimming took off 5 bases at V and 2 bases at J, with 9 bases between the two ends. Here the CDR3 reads CAWELLNYGYTF. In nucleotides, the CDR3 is TGTGCCTGGGAACTCCTAAACTATGGCTACACCTTC.

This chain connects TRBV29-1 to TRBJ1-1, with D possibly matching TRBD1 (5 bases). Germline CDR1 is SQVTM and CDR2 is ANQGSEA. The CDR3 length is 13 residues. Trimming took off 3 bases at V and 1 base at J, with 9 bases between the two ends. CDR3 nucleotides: TGCAGCGTTGATTTCCAGGGGAACACTGAAGCTTTCTTT. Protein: CSVDFQGNTEAFF.

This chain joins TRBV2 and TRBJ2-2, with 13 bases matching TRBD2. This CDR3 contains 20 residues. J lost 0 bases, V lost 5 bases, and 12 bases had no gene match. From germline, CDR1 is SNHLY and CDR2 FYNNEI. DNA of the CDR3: TGTGCCAGCAGTTTGTTTCGGGGGACTAGCGGGAACCCGAACACCGGGGAGCTGTTTTTT. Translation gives CASSLFRGTSGNPNTGELFF.

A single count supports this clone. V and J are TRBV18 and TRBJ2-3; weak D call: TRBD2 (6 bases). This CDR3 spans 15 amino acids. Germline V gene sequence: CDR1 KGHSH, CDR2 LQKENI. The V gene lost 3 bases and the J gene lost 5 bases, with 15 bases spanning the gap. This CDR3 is CASSPTGLKGDTQYF. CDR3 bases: TGTGCCAGCTCACCGACGGGACTCAAGGGAGATACGCAGTATTTT.

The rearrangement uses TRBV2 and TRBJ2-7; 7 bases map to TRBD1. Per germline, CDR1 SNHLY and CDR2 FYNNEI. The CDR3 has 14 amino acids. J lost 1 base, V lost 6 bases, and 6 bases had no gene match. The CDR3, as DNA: TGTGCCAGCAGAGAGTGGGACAGTTCCTACGAGCAGTACTTC. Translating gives CASREWDSSYEQYF. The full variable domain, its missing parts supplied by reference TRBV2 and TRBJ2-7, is EPEVTQTPSHQVTQMGQEVILRCVPISNHLYFYWYRQILGQKVEFLVSFYNNEISEKSEIFDDQFSVERPDGSNFTLKIRSTKLEDSAMYFCASREWDSSYEQYFGPGTRLTVT.

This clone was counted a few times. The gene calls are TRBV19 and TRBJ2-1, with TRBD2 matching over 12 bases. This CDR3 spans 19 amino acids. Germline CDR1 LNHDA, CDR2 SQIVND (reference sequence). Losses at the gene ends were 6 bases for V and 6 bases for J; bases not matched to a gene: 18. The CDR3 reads CASSRGADLAGGPGNEQFF. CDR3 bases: TGTGCCAGTAGCAGAGGGGCGGACCTAGCGGGAGGGCCAGGCAATGAGCAGTTCTTC.

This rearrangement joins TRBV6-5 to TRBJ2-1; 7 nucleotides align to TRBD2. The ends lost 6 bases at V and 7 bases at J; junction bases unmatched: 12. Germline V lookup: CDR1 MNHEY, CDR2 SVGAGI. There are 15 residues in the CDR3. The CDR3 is CASRGEAGFWNEQFF. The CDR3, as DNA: TGTGCCAGCAGGGGGGAAGCGGGATTTTGGAATGAGCAGTTCTTC.

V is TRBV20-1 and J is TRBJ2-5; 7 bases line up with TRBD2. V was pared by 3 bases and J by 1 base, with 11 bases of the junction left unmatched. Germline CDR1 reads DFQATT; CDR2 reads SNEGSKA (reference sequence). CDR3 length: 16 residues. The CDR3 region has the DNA TGCAGTGCTAGTTACCCTAGCGGAGCAGCCCAAGAGACCCAGTACTTC. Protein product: CSASYPSGAAQETQYF.

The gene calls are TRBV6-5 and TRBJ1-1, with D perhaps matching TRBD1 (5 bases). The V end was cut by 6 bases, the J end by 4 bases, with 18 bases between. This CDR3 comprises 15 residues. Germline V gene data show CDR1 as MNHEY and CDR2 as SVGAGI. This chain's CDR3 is CASSGQGRLGTEAFF. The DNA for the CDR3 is TGTGCCAGCAGCGGACAAGGCCGGTTGGGCACTGAAGCTTTCTTT.

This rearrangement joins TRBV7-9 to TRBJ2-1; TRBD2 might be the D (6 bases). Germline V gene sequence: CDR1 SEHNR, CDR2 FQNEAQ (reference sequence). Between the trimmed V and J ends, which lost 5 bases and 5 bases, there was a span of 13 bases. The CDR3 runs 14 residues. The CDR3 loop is CASSPRDFDNEQFF. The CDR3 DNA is TGTGCCAGCAGCCCACGGGACTTTGACAATGAGCAGTTCTTC.

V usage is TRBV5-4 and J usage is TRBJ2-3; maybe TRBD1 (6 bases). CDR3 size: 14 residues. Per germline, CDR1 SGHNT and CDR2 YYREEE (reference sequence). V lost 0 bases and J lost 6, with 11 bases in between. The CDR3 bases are TGTGCCAGCAGCTTGGCAGGGGTAGGGGATACGCAGTATTTT. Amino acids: CASSLAGVGDTQYF.

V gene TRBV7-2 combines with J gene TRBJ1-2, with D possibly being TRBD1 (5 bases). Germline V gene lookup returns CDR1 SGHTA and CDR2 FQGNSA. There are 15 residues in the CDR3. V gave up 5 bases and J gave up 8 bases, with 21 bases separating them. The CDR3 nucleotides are TGTGCCAGCAGCATTGGACAAGGCTTGACCGTCGGCTACACCTTC. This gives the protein CASSIGQGLTVGYTF.

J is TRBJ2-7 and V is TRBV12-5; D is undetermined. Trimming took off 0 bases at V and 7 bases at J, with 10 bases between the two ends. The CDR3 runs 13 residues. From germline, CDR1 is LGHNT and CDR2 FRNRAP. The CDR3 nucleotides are TGTGCTAGTGGTTTGGTAGGCCGAGGAGAGCAGTACTTC. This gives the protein CASGLVGRGEQYF.

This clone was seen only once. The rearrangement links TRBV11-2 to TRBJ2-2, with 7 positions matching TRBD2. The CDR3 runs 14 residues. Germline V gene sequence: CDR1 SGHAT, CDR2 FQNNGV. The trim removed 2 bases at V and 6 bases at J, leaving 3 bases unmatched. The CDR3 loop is CASSLTTSAGELFF. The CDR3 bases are TGTGCCAGCAGCTTAACAACTAGCGCCGGGGAGCTGTTTTTT. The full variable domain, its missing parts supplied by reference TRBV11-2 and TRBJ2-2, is EAGVAQSPRYKIIEKRQSVAFWCNPISGHATLYWYQQILGQGPKLLIQFQNNGVVDDSQLPKDRFSAERLKGVDSTLKIQPAKLEDSAVYLCASSLTTSAGELFFGEGSRLTVL.

The CDR3: CASSEVGLPGQYF. The CDR3 DNA follows: TGTGCCAGCAGTGAAGTGGGACTCCCCGGGCAGTACTTC. The chain combines TRBV2 with TRBJ2-7; D may be TRBD2 (6 bases). The CDR3 is 13 amino acids. CDR1 is SNHLY, CDR2 FYNNEI, per germline. V lost 1 base and J lost 9, with 13 bases in between.

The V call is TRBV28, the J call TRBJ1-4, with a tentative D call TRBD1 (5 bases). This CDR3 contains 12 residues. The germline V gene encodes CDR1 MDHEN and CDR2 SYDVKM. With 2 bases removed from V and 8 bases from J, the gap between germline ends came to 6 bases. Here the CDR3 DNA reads TGTGCCAGCAGTTTAGCAGGGGAAAAACTGTTTTTT. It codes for CASSLAGEKLFF. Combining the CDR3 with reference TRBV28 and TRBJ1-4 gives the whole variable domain DVKVTQSSRYLVKRTGEKVFLECVQDMDHENMFWYRQDPGLGLRLIYFSYDVKMKEKGDIPEGYSVSREKKERFSLILESASTNQTSMYLCASSLAGEKLFFGSGTQLSVL.

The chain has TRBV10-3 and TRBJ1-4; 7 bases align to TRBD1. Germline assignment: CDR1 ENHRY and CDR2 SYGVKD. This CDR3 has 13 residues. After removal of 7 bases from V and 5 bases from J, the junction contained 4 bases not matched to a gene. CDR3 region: CAINRDRNEKLFF. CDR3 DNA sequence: TGTGCCATCAACCGGGACAGAAATGAAAAACTGTTTTTT.

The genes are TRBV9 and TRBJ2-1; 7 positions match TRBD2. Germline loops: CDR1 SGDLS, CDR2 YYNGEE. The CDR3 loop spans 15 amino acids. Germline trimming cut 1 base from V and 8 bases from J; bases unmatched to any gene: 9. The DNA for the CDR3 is TGTGCCAGCAGCGTAAACGGACTAGAAGCTGATGAGCAGTTCTTC. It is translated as CASSVNGLEADEQFF.